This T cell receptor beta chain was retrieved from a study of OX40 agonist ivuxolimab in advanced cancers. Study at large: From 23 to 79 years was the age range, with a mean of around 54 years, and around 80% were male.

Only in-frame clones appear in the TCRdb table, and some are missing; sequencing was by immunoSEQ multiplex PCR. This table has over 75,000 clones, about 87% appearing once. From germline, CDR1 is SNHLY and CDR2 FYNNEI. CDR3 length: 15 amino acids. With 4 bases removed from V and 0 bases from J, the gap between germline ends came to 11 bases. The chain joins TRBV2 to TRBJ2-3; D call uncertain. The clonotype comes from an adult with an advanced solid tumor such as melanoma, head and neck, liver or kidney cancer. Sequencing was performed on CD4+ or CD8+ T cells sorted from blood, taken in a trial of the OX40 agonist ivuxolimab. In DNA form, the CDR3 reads TGTGCCAGCAGTGTTCTGGTTACTAGCACAGATACGCAGTATTTT. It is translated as CASSVLVTSTDTQYF.